This T cell receptor beta chain comes out of a study of T cells in Graves' hyperthyroidism and ophthalmopathy. Germline V CDR1 and CDR2: SGHRS, YFSETQ. V was cut by 2 bases and J by 9 bases, with 15 bases left in between. The length of the CDR3 is 14 residues. The CDR3 regions of TCR beta were amplified from RNA transcripts. An initial round of RT-PCR targeting the TCR CDR3 relied on the HTBI primer set. TCRdb redid the calling of the multiplex PCR reads with MiXCR, one entry per CDR3 protein. The sample records about 350,000 distinct CDR3 sequences, approximately 13% being singletons. Sequenced: blood. The clonotype was recovered from a woman in her 30s with Graves' hyperthyroidism. The rearrangement uses TRBV5-1 and TRBJ2-1; D could derive from TRBD1 or TRBD2 (5 bases each). This chain's CDR3 is CASSFLLGEGEQFF. The CDR3 bases are TGCGCCAGCAGCTTCTTGTTGGGGGAAGGTGAGCAGTTCTTC.